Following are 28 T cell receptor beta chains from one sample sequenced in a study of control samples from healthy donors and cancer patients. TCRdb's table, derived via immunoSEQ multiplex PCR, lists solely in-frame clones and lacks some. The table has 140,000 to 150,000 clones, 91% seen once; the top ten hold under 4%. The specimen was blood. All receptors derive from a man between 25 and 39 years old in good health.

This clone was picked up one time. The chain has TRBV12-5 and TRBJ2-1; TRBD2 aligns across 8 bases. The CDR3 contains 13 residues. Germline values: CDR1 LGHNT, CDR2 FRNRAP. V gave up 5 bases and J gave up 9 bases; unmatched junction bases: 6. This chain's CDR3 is CASGIGLAPEQFF. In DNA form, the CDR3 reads TGTGCTAGTGGTATCGGACTAGCCCCTGAGCAGTTCTTC.

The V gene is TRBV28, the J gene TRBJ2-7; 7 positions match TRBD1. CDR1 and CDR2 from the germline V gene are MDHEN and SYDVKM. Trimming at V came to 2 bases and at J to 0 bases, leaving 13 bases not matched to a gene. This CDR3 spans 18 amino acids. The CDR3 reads CASSLDQQQGIRSYEQYF. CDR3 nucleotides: TGTGCCAGCAGTTTAGACCAACAACAGGGGATTCGCTCCTACGAGCAGTACTTC.

Here the CDR3 DNA reads TGTGCCAGCAGTTTTGAGCGGGGGCCCTCCTACGAGCAGTACTTC. It encodes CASSFERGPSYEQYF. The chain employs TRBV28 and TRBJ2-7, with TRBD2 matching over 8 bases. Trimming took 3 bases from V and 0 from J; bases not matched to a gene: 4. Germline values: CDR1 MDHEN, CDR2 SYDVKM. The CDR3 sequence is 15 residues long. Looking up the rest from reference TRBV28 and TRBJ2-7 gives the full variable domain: DVKVTQSSRYLVKRTGEKVFLECVQDMDHENMFWYRQDPGLGLRLIYFSYDVKMKEKGDIPEGYSVSREKKERFSLILESASTNQTSMYLCASSFERGPSYEQYFGPGTRLTVT.

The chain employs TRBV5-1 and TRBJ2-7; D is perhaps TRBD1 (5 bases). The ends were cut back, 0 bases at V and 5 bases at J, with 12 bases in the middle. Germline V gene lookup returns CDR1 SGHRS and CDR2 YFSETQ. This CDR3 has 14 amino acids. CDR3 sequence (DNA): TGCGCCAGCAGCTTGGGACAGAGACCGGACGAGCAGTACTTC. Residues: CASSLGQRPDEQYF.

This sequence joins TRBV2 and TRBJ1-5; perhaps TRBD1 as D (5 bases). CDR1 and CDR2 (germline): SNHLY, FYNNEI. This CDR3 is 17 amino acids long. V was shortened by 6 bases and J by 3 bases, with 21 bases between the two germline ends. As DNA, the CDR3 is TGTGCCAGCAGCCCGACCGGGGACCCGACCAACAATCAGCCCCAGCATTTT. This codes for CASSPTGDPTNNQPQHF.

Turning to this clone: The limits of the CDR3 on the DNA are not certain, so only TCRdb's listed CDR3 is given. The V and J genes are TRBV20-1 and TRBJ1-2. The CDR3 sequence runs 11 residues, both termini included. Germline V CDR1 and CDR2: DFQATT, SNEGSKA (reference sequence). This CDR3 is CSARVGGGTNF.

DNA for the CDR3: TGTGCCAGCAGCCAAGTGATCCCTAATGATGGGGCACTGAGCACAGATACGCAGTATTTT. Translating it yields CASSQVIPNDGALSTDTQYF. This rearrangement joins TRBV14 to TRBJ2-3; D may be TRBD1 (5 bases). The CDR3 is made up of 20 amino acids. CDR1 SGHDN and CDR2 FVKESK come from the germline V gene. The V and J ends lost 1 base and 0 bases respectively, with 23 bases between them.

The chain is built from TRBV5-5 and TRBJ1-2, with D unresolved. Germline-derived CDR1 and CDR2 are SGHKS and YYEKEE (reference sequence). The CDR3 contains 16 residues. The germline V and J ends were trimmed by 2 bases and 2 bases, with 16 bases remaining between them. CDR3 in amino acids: CASSLGIGVNNYGYTF. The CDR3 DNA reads TGTGCCAGCAGCTTAGGGATAGGTGTAAACAACTATGGCTACACCTTC.

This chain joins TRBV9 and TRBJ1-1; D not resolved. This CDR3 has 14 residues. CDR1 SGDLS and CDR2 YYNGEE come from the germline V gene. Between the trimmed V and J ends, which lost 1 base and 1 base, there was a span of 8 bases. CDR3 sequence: CASSVLLGNTEAFF. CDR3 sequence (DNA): TGTGCCAGCAGCGTACTCTTGGGGAACACTGAAGCTTTCTTT.

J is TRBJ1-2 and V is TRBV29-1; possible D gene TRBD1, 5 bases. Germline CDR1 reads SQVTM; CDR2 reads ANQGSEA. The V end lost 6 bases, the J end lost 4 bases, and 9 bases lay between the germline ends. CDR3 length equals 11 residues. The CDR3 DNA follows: TGCAGCGTGGGCGGGGGCTATGGCTACACCTTC. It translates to CSVGGGYGYTF.

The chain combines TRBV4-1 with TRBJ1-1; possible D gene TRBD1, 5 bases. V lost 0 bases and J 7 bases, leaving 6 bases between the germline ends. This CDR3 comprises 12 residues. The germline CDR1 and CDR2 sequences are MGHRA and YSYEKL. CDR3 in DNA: TGCGCCAGCAGCCAAGAGCAGGGTGAAGCTTTCTTT. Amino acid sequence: CASSQEQGEAFF.

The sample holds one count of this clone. CDR3 DNA: TGTGCCAGCAGTGACTCGACAGGGGAGACTGGCTACACCTTC. This encodes CASSDSTGETGYTF. V is TRBV6-4 and J is TRBJ1-2, with 8 bases that match TRBD1. CDR1 and CDR2 from the germline V gene are MRHNA and SNTAGT. The CDR3 runs 14 residues. Trimming removed 0 bases from V and 7 bases from J; junction bases left unmatched: 4.

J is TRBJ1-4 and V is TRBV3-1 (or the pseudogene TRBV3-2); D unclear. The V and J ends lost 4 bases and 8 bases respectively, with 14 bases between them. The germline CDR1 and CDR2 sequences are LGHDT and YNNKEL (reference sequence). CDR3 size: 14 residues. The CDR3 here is CASSPPWGYEKLFF. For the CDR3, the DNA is TGTGCCAGCAGCCCCCCATGGGGTTACGAAAAACTGTTTTTT.

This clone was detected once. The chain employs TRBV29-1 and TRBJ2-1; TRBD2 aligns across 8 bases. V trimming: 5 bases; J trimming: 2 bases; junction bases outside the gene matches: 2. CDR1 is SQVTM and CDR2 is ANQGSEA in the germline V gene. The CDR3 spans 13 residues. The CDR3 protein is CSVKRGTYNEQFF. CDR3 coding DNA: TGCAGCGTTAAGCGGGGGACCTACAATGAGCAGTTCTTC.

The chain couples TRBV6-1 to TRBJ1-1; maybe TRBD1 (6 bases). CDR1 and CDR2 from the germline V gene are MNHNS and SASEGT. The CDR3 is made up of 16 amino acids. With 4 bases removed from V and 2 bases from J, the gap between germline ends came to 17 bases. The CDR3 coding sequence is TGTGCCAGCAGTGTTGAGTCAGGGGTAAGAAACACTGAAGCTTTCTTT. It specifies CASSVESGVRNTEAFF.

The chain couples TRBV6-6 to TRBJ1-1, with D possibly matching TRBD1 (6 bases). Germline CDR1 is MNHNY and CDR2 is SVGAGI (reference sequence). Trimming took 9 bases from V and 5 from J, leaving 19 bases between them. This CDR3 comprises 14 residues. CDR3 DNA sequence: TGTGCCAGTACAGAAACAGGGAAAGGAACTGAAGCTTTCTTT. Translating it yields CASTETGKGTEAFF.

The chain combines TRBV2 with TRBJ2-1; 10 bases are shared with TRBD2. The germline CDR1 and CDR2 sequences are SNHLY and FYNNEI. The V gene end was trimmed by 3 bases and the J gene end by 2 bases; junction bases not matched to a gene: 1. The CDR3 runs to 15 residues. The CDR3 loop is CASSESGGAYNEQFF. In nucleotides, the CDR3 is TGTGCCAGCAGTGAGAGCGGGGGGGCCTACAATGAGCAGTTCTTC.

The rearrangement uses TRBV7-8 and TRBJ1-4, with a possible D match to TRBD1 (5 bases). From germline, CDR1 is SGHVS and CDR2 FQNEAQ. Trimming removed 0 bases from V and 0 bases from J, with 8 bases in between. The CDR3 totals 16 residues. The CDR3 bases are TGTGCCAGCAGCTTAGCTGGGGGGGCAACTAATGAAAAACTGTTTTTT. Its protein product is CASSLAGGATNEKLFF.

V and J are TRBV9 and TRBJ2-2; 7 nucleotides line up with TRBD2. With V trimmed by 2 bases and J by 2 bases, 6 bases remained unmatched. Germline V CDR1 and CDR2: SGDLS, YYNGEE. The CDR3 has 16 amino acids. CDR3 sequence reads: CASSVVWGGNTGELFF. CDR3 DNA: TGTGCCAGCAGCGTCGTCTGGGGGGGTAACACCGGGGAGCTGTTTTTT.

CDR3: CASSLAGGLGYGYTF. For the CDR3, the DNA is TGTGCCAGCAGCTTGGCCGGGGGGCTCGGCTATGGCTACACCTTC. The chain has TRBV5-4 and TRBJ1-2, with D possibly TRBD1 on 6 matching bases. Trimming shortened V by 0 bases and J by 4 bases, and 13 bases separated the two germline ends. Germline V gene lookup returns CDR1 SGHNT and CDR2 YYREEE (reference sequence). This CDR3 has 15 amino acids.

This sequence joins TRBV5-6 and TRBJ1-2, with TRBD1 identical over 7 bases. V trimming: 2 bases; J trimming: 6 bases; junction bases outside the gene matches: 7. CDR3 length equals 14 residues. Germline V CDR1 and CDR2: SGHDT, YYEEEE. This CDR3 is CASSLNQGVDGYTF. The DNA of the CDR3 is TGTGCCAGCAGCTTAAATCAGGGGGTGGATGGCTACACCTTC.

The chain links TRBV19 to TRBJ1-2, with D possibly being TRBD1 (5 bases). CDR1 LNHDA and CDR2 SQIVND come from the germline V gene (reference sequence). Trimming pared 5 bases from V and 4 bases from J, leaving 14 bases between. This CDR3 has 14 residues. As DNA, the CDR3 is TGTGCCAGTAGTGACTACTCAGGGTTCTATGGCTACACCTTC. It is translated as CASSDYSGFYGYTF.

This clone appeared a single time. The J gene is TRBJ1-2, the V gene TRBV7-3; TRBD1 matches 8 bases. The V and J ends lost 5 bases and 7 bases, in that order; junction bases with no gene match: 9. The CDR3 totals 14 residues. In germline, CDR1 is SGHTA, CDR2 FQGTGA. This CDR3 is CASSPTSGGGGYTF. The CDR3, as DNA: TGTGCCAGCAGCCCAACTTCAGGGGGCGGTGGCTACACCTTC.

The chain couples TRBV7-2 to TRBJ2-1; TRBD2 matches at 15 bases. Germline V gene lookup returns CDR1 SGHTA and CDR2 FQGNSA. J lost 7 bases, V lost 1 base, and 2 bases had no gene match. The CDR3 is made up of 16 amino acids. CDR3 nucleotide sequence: TGTGCCAGCAGCTTAGGGACTAGCGGGGGGGTAAATGAGCAGTTCTTC. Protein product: CASSLGTSGGVNEQFF.

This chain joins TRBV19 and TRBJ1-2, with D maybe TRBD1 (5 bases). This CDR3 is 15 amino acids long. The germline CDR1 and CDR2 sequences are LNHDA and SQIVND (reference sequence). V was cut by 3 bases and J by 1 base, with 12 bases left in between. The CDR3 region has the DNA TGTGCCAGTAGTATTTCGAGGGACTATAACTATGGCTACACCTTC. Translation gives CASSISRDYNYGYTF.

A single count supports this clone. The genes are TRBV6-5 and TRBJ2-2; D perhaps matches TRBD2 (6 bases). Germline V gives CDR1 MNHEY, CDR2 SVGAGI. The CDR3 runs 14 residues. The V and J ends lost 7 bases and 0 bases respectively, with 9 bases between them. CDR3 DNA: TGTGCCAGCAATAGCGGTGCGAACACCGGGGAGCTGTTTTTT. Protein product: CASNSGANTGELFF.

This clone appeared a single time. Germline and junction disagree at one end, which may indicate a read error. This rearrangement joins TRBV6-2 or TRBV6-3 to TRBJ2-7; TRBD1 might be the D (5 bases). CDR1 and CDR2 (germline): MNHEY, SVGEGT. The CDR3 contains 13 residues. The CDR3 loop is CAGSYRSDYEQYF. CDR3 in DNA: TGTGCCGGCAGTTACAGGTCAGATTACGAGCAGTACTTC.

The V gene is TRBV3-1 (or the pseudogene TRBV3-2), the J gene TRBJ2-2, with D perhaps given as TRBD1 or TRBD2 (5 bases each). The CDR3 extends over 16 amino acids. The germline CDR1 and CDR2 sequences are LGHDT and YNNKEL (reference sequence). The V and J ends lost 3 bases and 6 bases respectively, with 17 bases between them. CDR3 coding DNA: TGTGCCAGCAGCCACGGCGGCAGGGAGAGGGCCGGGGAGCTGTTTTTT. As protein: CASSHGGRERAGELFF.